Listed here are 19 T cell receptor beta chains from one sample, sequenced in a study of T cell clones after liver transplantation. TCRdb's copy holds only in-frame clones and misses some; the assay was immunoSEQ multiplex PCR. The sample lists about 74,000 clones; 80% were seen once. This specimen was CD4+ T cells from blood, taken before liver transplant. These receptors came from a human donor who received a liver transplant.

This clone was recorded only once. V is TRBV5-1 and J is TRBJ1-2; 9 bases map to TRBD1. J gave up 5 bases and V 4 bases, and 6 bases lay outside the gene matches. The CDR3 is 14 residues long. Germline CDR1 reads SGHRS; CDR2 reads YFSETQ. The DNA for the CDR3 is TGCGCCAGCAGCGAACAGGGGGCTGGATATGGCTACACCTTC. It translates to CASSEQGAGYGYTF.

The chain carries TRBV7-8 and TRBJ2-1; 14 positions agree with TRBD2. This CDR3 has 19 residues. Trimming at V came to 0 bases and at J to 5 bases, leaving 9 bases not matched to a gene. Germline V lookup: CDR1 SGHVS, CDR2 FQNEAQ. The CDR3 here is CASSLARLAGGLFHNEQFF. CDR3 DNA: TGTGCCAGCAGCTTAGCGCGACTAGCGGGAGGGCTTTTCCACAATGAGCAGTTCTTC.

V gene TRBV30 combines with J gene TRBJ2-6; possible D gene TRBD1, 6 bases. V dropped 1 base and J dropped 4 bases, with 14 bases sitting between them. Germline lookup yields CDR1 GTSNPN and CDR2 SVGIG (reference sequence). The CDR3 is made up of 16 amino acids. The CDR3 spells CAWSAAGVTGANVLTF. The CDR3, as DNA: TGTGCCTGGAGTGCCGCAGGGGTTACGGGGGCCAACGTCCTGACTTTC.

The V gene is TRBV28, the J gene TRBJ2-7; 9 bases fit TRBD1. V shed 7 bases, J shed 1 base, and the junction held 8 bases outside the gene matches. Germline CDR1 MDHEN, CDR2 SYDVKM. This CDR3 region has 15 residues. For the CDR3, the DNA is TGTGCCAGCACTAGTTGGACAGGGGCGTCCTACGAGCAGTACTTC. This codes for CASTSWTGASYEQYF. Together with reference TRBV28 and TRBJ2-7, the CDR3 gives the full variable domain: DVKVTQSSRYLVKRTGEKVFLECVQDMDHENMFWYRQDPGLGLRLIYFSYDVKMKEKGDIPEGYSVSREKKERFSLILESASTNQTSMYLCASTSWTGASYEQYFGPGTRLTVT.

CDR3 amino acids: CASSLGAGGYEQYF. CDR3 DNA sequence: TGTGCCAGCAGCTTGGGCGCAGGCGGCTACGAGCAGTACTTC. J is TRBJ2-7 and V is TRBV5-4; no clear D gene. Germline CDR1 and CDR2: SGHNT and YYREEE (reference sequence). This CDR3 is built from 14 residues. V was pared by 0 bases and J by 3 bases, with 10 bases between. The full variable domain, in which reference TRBV5-4 and TRBJ2-7 provide the parts outside the CDR3, is ETGVTQSPTHLIKTRGQQVTLRCSSQSGHNTVSWYQQALGQGPQFIFQYYREEENGRGNFPPRFSGLQFPNYSSELNVNALELDDSALYLCASSLGAGGYEQYFGPGTRLTVT.

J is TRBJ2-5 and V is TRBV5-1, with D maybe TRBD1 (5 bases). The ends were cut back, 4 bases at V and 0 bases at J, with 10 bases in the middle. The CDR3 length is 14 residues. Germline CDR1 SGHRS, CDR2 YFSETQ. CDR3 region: CASSGKTDQETQYF. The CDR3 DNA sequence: TGCGCCAGCAGCGGGAAGACAGACCAAGAGACCCAGTACTTC.

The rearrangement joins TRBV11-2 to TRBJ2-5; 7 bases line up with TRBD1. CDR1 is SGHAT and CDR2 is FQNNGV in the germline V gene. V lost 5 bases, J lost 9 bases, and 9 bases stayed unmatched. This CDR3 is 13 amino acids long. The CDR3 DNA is TGTGCCAGCAGCACTCGGGGTCAGGGGGCCCAGTACTTC. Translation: CASSTRGQGAQYF.

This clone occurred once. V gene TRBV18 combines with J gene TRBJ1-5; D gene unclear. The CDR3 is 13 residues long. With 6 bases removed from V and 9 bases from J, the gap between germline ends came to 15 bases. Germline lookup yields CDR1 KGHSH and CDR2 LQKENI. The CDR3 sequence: CASSSQDGWPQHF. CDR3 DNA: TGTGCCAGCTCCTCCCAGGATGGATGGCCCCAGCATTTT.

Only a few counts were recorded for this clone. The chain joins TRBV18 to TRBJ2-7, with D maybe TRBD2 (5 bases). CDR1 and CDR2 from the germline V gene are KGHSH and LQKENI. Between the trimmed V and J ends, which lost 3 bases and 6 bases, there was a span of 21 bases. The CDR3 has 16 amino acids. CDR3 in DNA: TGTGCCAGCTCACCCTACGGGGTGGGAGCCGGAGGCGAGCAGTACTTC. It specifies CASSPYGVGAGGEQYF.

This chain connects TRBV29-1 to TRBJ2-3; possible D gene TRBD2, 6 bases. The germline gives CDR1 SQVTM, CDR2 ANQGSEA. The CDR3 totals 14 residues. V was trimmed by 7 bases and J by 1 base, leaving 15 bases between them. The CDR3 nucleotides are TGCAGCGGTAACGGACTACCCCGCACAGATACGCAGTATTTT. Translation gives CSGNGLPRTDTQYF.

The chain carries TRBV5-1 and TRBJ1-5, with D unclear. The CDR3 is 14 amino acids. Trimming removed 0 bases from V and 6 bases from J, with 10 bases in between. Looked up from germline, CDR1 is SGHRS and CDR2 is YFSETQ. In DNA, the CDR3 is TGCGCCAGCAGCTTGGGGGAAGGTGGTCAGCCCCAGCATTTT. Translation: CASSLGEGGQPQHF.

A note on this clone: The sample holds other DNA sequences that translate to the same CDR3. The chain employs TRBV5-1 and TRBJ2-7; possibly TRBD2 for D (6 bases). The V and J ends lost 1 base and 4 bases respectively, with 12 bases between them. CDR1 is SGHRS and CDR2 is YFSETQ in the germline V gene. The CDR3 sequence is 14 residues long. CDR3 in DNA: TGCGCCAGCAGCTTGCTCGTGGGGGGATACGAGCAGTACTTC. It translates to CASSLLVGGYEQYF.

CDR3 residues: CASSPASTTGFAAGGGYTF. The CDR3 bases are TGTGCCAGCAGCCCAGCCTCTACGACAGGGTTCGCCGCGGGTGGTGGCTACACCTTC. The chain has TRBV11-2 and TRBJ1-2, with 7 bases matching TRBD1. The CDR3 length is 19 residues. V lost 5 bases, J lost 7 bases, and 25 bases stayed unmatched. From germline, CDR1 is SGHAT and CDR2 FQNNGV.

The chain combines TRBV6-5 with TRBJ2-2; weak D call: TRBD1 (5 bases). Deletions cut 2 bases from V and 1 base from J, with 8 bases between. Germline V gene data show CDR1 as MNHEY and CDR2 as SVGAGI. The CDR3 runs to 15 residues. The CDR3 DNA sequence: TGTGCCAGCAGTTACCGGCAGGGGAACACCGGGGAGCTGTTTTTT. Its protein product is CASSYRQGNTGELFF.

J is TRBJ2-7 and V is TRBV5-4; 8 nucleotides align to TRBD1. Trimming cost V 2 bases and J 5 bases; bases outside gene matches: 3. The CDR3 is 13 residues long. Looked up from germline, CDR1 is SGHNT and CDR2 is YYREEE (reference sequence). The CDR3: CASSFGQGDEQYF. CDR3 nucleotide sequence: TGTGCCAGCAGCTTTGGACAGGGAGACGAGCAGTACTTC.

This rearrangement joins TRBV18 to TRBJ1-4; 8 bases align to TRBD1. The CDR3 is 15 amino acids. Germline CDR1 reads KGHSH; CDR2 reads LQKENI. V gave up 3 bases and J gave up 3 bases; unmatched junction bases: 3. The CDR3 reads CASSPRQGPNEKLFF. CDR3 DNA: TGTGCCAGCTCACCTCGACAGGGGCCTAATGAAAAACTGTTTTTT. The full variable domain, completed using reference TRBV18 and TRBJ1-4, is NAGVMQNPRHLVRRRGQEARLRCSPMKGHSHVYWYRQLPEEGLKFMVYLQKENIIDESGMPKERFSAEFPKEGPSILRIQQVVRGDSAAYFCASSPRQGPNEKLFFGSGTQLSVL.

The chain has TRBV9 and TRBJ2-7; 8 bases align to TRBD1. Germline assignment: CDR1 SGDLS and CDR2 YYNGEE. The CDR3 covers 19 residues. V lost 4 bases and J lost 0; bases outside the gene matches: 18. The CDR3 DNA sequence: TGTGCCAGCAGCCCGAGGGGGACAGGTCGACAAGGGGGCTCCTACGAGCAGTACTTC. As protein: CASSPRGTGRQGGSYEQYF.

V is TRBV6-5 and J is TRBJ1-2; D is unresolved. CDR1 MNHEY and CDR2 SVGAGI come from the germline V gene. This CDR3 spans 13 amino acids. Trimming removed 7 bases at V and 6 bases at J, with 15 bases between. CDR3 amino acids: CASTRLDADGYTF. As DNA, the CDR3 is TGTGCCAGCACTCGATTGGACGCAGATGGCTACACCTTC.

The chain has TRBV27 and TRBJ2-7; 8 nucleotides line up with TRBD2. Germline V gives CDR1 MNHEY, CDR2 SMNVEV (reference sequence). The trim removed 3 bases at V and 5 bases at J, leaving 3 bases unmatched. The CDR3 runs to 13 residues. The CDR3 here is CASSFAGGNEQYF. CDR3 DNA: TGTGCCAGCAGTTTCGCGGGAGGAAACGAGCAGTACTTC.